A single sample gave rise to the 17 T cell receptor beta chains below, sequenced in a study of OX40 agonist ivuxolimab in advanced cancers. Measured with immunoSEQ multiplex PCR; TCRdb has only the in-frame clones, and not every one. The top ten clones hold less than 6% of a sample with roughly 76,000 clones, 90% to 95% of them seen once. The source was CD4+ or CD8+ T cells sorted from blood, collected in a trial of the OX40 agonist ivuxolimab. The receptors derive from an adult with an advanced solid tumor such as melanoma, head and neck, liver or kidney cancer.

The chain links TRBV11-3 to TRBJ2-4, with 7 bases lining up with TRBD2. CDR1 and CDR2 (germline): SGHNT, YENEEA. The CDR3 consists of 13 residues. J lost 7 bases, V lost 3 bases, and 3 bases had no gene match. The CDR3 loop reads CASSFGGSNIQYF. The CDR3 DNA reads as TGTGCCAGCAGCTTCGGGGGGTCCAACATTCAGTACTTC.

J is TRBJ2-7 and V is TRBV7-6, with 7 bases identical to TRBD2. Germline loops: CDR1 SGHVS, CDR2 FNYEAQ. CDR3 size: 14 residues. J lost 3 bases, V lost 5 bases, and 7 bases had no gene match. Here the CDR3 reads CASSPRGGSYEQYF. Written as DNA, the CDR3 is TGTGCCAGCAGCCCTAGGGGCGGGAGCTACGAGCAGTACTTC.

V usage is TRBV15 and J usage is TRBJ1-5; 9 bases are shared with TRBD1. The CDR3 length is 16 residues. V lost 3 bases, J lost 1 base, and 4 bases stayed unmatched. Germline CDR1 reads LNHNV; CDR2 reads YYDKDF (reference sequence). CDR3 sequence (DNA): TGTGCCACCAGCAGGGACAGGGGACCGAGCAATCAGCCCCAGCATTTT. Encoded protein: CATSRDRGPSNQPQHF.

The chain carries TRBV10-3 and TRBJ1-1; D unclear. The length of the CDR3 is 14 residues. Germline values: CDR1 ENHRY, CDR2 SYGVKD. V gave up 0 bases and J gave up 10 bases, with 15 bases separating them. The CDR3 bases are TGTGCCATCAGTGAGTCGGAAGGGCGGAAGGGAGCTTTCTTT. Translation: CAISESEGRKGAFF.

This chain uses TRBV19 with TRBJ2-7; 9 bases are shared with TRBD1. This CDR3 has 16 residues. J was trimmed by 4 bases and V by 3 bases; bases with no gene match: 10. Germline V gene data show CDR1 as LNHDA and CDR2 as SQIVND (reference sequence). CDR3 sequence: CASSITGGGGLYEQYF. In DNA form, the CDR3 reads TGTGCCAGTAGTATTACAGGGGGCGGCGGTTTGTACGAGCAGTACTTC.

The gene calls are TRBV19 and TRBJ2-3, with D perhaps assigned TRBD1 or TRBD2 (5 bases each). Germline CDR1 LNHDA, CDR2 SQIVND (reference sequence). V lost 6 bases, J lost 6 bases, and 10 bases lay in between. CDR3 length equals 12 residues. The CDR3 here is CASRGVADTQYF. As DNA, the CDR3 is TGTGCCAGTAGGGGGGTGGCGGATACGCAGTATTTT.

This clone came up once. The J gene is TRBJ2-2, the V gene TRBV27; D may correspond to TRBD1 or TRBD2 (5 bases each). V shed 1 base and J shed 2 bases, with 11 bases lying between them. This CDR3 has 16 residues. CDR1 and CDR2 from the germline V gene are MNHEY and SMNVEV (reference sequence). CDR3 residues: CASSLLGTVNTGELFF. CDR3 nucleotides: TGTGCCAGCAGTTTATTAGGGACGGTAAACACCGGGGAGCTGTTTTTT.

The V and J genes are TRBV30 and TRBJ2-1; D perhaps matches TRBD2 (7 bases). The germline V and J ends were trimmed by 0 bases and 3 bases, with 15 bases remaining between them. Germline values: CDR1 GTSNPN, CDR2 SVGIG (reference sequence). CDR3 length: 16 amino acids. As DNA, the CDR3 is TGTGCCTGGAGTGTTCCCGGCGGGGGCTTCTACAATGAGCAGTTCTTC. Encoded protein: CAWSVPGGGFYNEQFF.

This clone was detected only once. The gene calls are TRBV2 and TRBJ2-7, with D possibly matching TRBD1 (6 bases). CDR3 length equals 12 residues. Trimming shortened V by 5 bases and J by 7 bases, and 12 bases separated the two germline ends. Germline V lookup: CDR1 SNHLY, CDR2 FYNNEI. CDR3 in DNA: TGTGCCAGCAGTTCCCTTGACAGGGAGCAGTACTTC. Translated, it gives CASSSLDREQYF.

In nucleotides, the CDR3 is TGTGCCAGCAATAAAGGGACAGAGCTTAACTATGGCTACACCTTC. It is translated as CASNKGTELNYGYTF. The rearrangement links TRBV28 to TRBJ1-2, with 7 bases aligning to TRBD1. Per the germline V gene, CDR1 is MDHEN and CDR2 is SYDVKM. V shed 7 bases and J 1 base; nucleotides not matched to a gene: 9. CDR3 length equals 15 residues.

This clone was recorded only once. The V gene is TRBV7-8, the J gene TRBJ2-7; 8 bases line up with TRBD1. The CDR3 covers 16 residues. CDR1 SGHVS and CDR2 FQNEAQ come from the germline V gene. Germline trimming cut 5 bases from V and 0 bases from J; bases unmatched to any gene: 9. The CDR3 here is CASSQPGTGYSYEQYF. The DNA of the CDR3 is TGTGCCAGCAGCCAGCCCGGGACAGGTTACTCCTACGAGCAGTACTTC.

The chain carries TRBV27 and TRBJ2-7; TRBD2 aligns across 7 bases. With V trimmed by 3 bases and J by 2 bases, 1 base remained unmatched. From germline, CDR1 is MNHEY and CDR2 SMNVEV (reference sequence). The CDR3 length is 13 residues. DNA of the CDR3: TGTGCCAGCAGTTTTGGACTAGCCTACGAGCAGTACTTC. Its translation is CASSFGLAYEQYF.

This chain uses TRBV6-5 with TRBJ1-2; 9 nucleotides agree with TRBD1. With 9 bases clipped from V and 8 bases from J, the junction kept 10 bases outside the gene matches. Germline V gene data show CDR1 as MNHEY and CDR2 as SVGAGI. This CDR3 contains 13 residues. CDR3 residues: CASGTGSLSGYTF. The CDR3, as DNA: TGTGCCAGTGGGACAGGGTCATTGTCGGGCTACACCTTC.

The J gene is TRBJ1-5, the V gene TRBV19, with D uncertain. Deletions cut 7 bases from V and 3 bases from J, with 13 bases between. CDR1 is LNHDA and CDR2 is SQIVND in the germline V gene (reference sequence). The CDR3 contains 14 residues. This CDR3 reads CASNPGGSNQPQHF. The CDR3 coding sequence is TGTGCCAGTAATCCTGGAGGGTCCAATCAGCCCCAGCATTTT.

V gene TRBV19 combines with J gene TRBJ2-7; 12 nucleotides line up with TRBD2. The CDR3 runs 16 residues. Germline trimming cut 6 bases from V and 3 bases from J; bases unmatched to any gene: 9. From germline, CDR1 is LNHDA and CDR2 SQIVND (reference sequence). This CDR3 is CASSQTSGSAIYEQYF. In DNA form, the CDR3 reads TGTGCCAGTAGCCAGACTAGCGGGAGCGCAATCTACGAGCAGTACTTC. The whole variable domain, filled in from reference TRBV19 and TRBJ2-7, reads DGGITQSPKYLFRKEGQNVTLSCEQNLNHDAMYWYRQDPGQGLRLIYYSQIVNDFQKGDIAEGYSVSREKKESFPLTVTSAQKNPTAFYLCASSQTSGSAIYEQYFGPGTRLTVT.

The count of this clone is one. V is TRBV7-9 and J is TRBJ1-2, with D possibly TRBD1 on 6 matching bases. V was clipped by 7 bases and J by 5 bases, with 11 bases between them. CDR3 size: 12 residues. CDR1 is SEHNR, CDR2 FQNEAQ, per germline (reference sequence). The DNA of the CDR3 is TGTGCCAGCAATGAGGGGGGGTATGGCTACACCTTC. It codes for CASNEGGYGYTF. Drawing the rest from reference TRBV7-9 and TRBJ1-2, the complete variable domain is DTGVSQNPRHKITKRGQNVTFRCDPISEHNRLYWYRQTLGQGPEFLTYFQNEAQLEKSRLLSDRFSAERPKGSFSTLEIQRTEQGDSAMYLCASNEGGYGYTFGSGTRLTVV.

This chain uses TRBV6-5 with TRBJ2-1, with 7 bases aligning to TRBD2. Germline V gives CDR1 MNHEY, CDR2 SVGAGI. The CDR3 totals 15 residues. Germline trimming cut 4 bases from V and 3 bases from J; bases unmatched to any gene: 6. The CDR3 nucleotides are TGTGCCAGCAGTTTTTGGCGGGAGAGCTACAATGAGCAGTTCTTC. This codes for CASSFWRESYNEQFF.